The sequence of this T cell receptor (beta chain) was determined in a study of Graves' ophthalmopathy and Graves' hyperthyroidism. Study at large: By definition, stable hyperthyroidism involved no ophthalmopathy within 18 months of follow-up.

The study, taken as a whole, reports: The blood repertoire also included most expanded thyroid clonotypes above 0.001 frequency.

The CDR3 length is 16 residues. J gave up 3 bases and V 5 bases, and 11 bases lay outside the gene matches. In germline, CDR1 is SNHLY, CDR2 FYNNEI. CDR3 regions of TCR beta were amplified from RNA transcripts. HTBI-primed first-round RT-PCR preceded second-round multiplex PCR. Via MiXCR, TCRdb re-called the multiplex PCR reads, giving one row per CDR3 protein. The sample holds around 1,000,000 distinct CDR3 sequences, about 35% seen once. Eligible hyperthyroidism cases comprised new diagnoses of under 2 months' duration in individuals aged 18 to 65. There are many counts of this clonotype. Antigen specificity is unknown.

The V and J genes are TRBV2 and TRBJ2-7, with TRBD2 matching over 9 bases. The receptor was isolated from an adult man with Graves' hyperthyroidism. Sequenced material: peripheral blood or thyroid tissue (not recorded which). CDR3 loop: CASSYSLAGASYEQYF. The CDR3 DNA is TGTGCCAGCAGTTACTCCTTAGCGGGAGCTAGCTACGAGCAGTACTTC.